The next 18 T cell receptor beta chains were all read from a single sample in a study of T cell repertoires in cytomegalovirus infection. These receptors are not linked to any known antigen. TCRdb recomputed calls from the reads with MiXCR, one row per CDR3 protein. The table lists approximately 260,000 distinct CDR3 sequences, about 20% of them singletons, with roughly a fifth in the top ten. The specimen was cultured PBMCs, collected from culture after CMV antigen stimulation. Receptors originate from a human donor in good health (CMV status not recorded). Some clones in this sample may be carry-over from other donors' samples.

There are a few counts of this clonotype. The chain recombines TRBV6-1 with TRBJ1-1; D remains unclear. This CDR3 comprises 11 residues. V shed 7 bases and J shed 7 bases, with 10 bases lying between them. CDR1 and CDR2 from the germline V gene are MNHNS and SASEGT. Written as DNA, the CDR3 is TGTGCCAGCATAGGAGCTGGTGAAGCTTTCTTT. As protein: CASIGAGEAFF.

The rearrangement joins TRBV30 to TRBJ2-3; 9 bases fit TRBD2. Germline CDR1 GTSNPN, CDR2 SVGIG (reference sequence). CDR3 length: 14 amino acids. V shed 4 bases, J shed 2 bases, and the junction held 4 bases outside the gene matches. Here the CDR3 DNA reads TGTGCCTGGAAGCTAGCGGGACTCACAGATACGCAGTATTTT. Its protein product is CAWKLAGLTDTQYF.

The J gene is TRBJ1-1, the V gene TRBV6-2 or TRBV6-3; the D is unclear. The CDR3 covers 12 residues. Trimming pared 2 bases from V and 10 bases from J, leaving 11 bases between. The germline gives CDR1 MNHEY, CDR2 SVGEGT. The CDR3 loop reads CASSYPTPGAFF. CDR3 DNA sequence: TGTGCCAGCAGTTACCCCACACCGGGAGCTTTCTTT.

This clonotype was found many times. The chain links TRBV7-9 to TRBJ1-2; perhaps TRBD1 as D (5 bases). The ends were cut back, 3 bases at V and 2 bases at J, with 10 bases in the middle. The CDR3 is 14 residues long. The germline CDR1 and CDR2 sequences are SEHNR and FQNEAQ (reference sequence). The CDR3 reads CASSLTGTNYGYTF. The CDR3 DNA follows: TGTGCCAGCAGCTTGACCGGGACGAACTATGGCTACACCTTC.

Many counts were recorded for this clonotype. CDR3 DNA: TGTGCCAGCAGCTTGGGGCAGGGGGGCTCCGGGGAGCTGTTTTTT. Amino acid sequence: CASSLGQGGSGELFF. The V call is TRBV7-6, the J call TRBJ2-2; the D gene is possibly TRBD1 (7 bases). V lost 3 bases and J lost 6, with 14 bases in between. The germline CDR1 and CDR2 sequences are SGHVS and FNYEAQ. The CDR3 is 15 amino acids. The full variable domain, rest sourced from reference TRBV7-6 and TRBJ2-2, is GAGVSQSPRYKVTKRGQDVALRCDPISGHVSLYWYRQALGQGPEFLTYFNYEAQQDKSGLPNDRFSAERPEGSISTLTIQRTEQRDSAMYRCASSLGQGGSGELFFGEGSRLTVL.

This clonotype was counted a few times. CDR3 loop: CASSPGPGNTEAFF. As DNA, the CDR3 is TGTGCCAGTAGTCCCGGGCCAGGGAACACTGAAGCTTTCTTT. The V gene is TRBV19, the J gene TRBJ1-1; D ambiguous. Germline loops: CDR1 LNHDA, CDR2 SQIVND (reference sequence). Deletions cut 5 bases from V and 1 base from J, with 11 bases between. The CDR3 totals 14 residues.

This clonotype came up a few times. The V and J genes are TRBV10-3 and TRBJ2-1; 7 bases are a match to TRBD2. Germline CDR1 ENHRY, CDR2 SYGVKD. The CDR3 length is 14 residues. Losses at the gene ends were 5 bases for V and 4 bases for J; bases not matched to a gene: 5. The CDR3 region has the DNA TGTGCCATCAGTCCTAGCGGACGTTACAATGAGCAGTTCTTC. Its translation is CAISPSGRYNEQFF.

In this sample, this clonotype turned up many times. The V call is TRBV12-3 or TRBV12-4, the J call TRBJ2-5; D might be TRBD1 or TRBD2, each matching 5 bases. The CDR3 totals 12 residues. The ends were cut back, 8 bases at V and 5 bases at J, with 12 bases in the middle. The CDR3 sequence is CASAGSGETQYF. CDR3 nucleotides: TGTGCCAGCGCAGGGAGTGGGGAGACCCAGTACTTC.

The table lists this clonotype with a few counts. V gene TRBV4-1 combines with J gene TRBJ1-6; no reliable D call. V lost 3 bases and J lost 0, with 12 bases in between. The CDR3 spans 17 residues. CDR1 MGHRA and CDR2 YSYEKL come from the germline V gene. CDR3 sequence (DNA): TGCGCCAGCAGCCACCTGAGTCGGAGCTCCTATAATTCACCCCTCCACTTT. Its translation: CASSHLSRSSYNSPLHF.

The chain recombines TRBV18 with TRBJ2-5, with a weak D call TRBD2 (5 bases). The CDR3 has 12 residues. Germline CDR1 KGHSH, CDR2 LQKENI. Trimming stripped 4 bases from V and 4 bases from J, with 7 bases between. The DNA for the CDR3 is TGTGCCAGCTCACGGGAGCGAGAGACCCAGTACTTC. It encodes CASSRERETQYF.

The chain employs TRBV18 and TRBJ2-3; maybe TRBD2 (5 bases). CDR1 is KGHSH, CDR2 LQKENI, per germline. Deletions cut 2 bases from V and 2 bases from J, with 8 bases between. The CDR3 is 14 residues long. CDR3 region: CASSPSAVTDTQYF. In DNA, the CDR3 is TGTGCCAGCTCACCATCAGCGGTCACAGATACGCAGTATTTT.

This chain connects TRBV29-1 to TRBJ2-3; 11 nucleotides match TRBD1. CDR1 and CDR2 from the germline V gene are SQVTM and ANQGSEA. This CDR3 has 14 amino acids. V shed 4 bases, J shed 3 bases, and the junction held 3 bases outside the gene matches. DNA of the CDR3: TGCAGCGTTGTGGACAGGGGGCGGACAGATACGCAGTATTTT. Its translation: CSVVDRGRTDTQYF.

The gene calls are TRBV7-2 and TRBJ1-5; D gene ambiguous. V was shortened by 4 bases and J by 4 bases, with 8 bases between the two germline ends. CDR1 is SGHTA, CDR2 FQGNSA, per germline. The CDR3 has 13 amino acids. This chain's CDR3 is CASSYRVNQPQHF. The DNA for the CDR3 is TGTGCCAGCAGCTACCGAGTTAATCAGCCCCAGCATTTT.

This clonotype has more than one count but fewer than ten. The rearrangement uses TRBV27 and TRBJ2-3, with D tentatively TRBD1 or TRBD2 (5 bases each). CDR1 is MNHEY, CDR2 SMNVEV, per germline (reference sequence). V lost 8 bases to trimming and J lost 6 bases, with 18 bases between them. The CDR3 covers 14 residues. As DNA, the CDR3 is TGTGCCAGCGGCCAGGGACCAATGTTGGATACGCAGTATTTT. This encodes CASGQGPMLDTQYF.

This clonotype has at least ten counts. The rearrangement links TRBV7-6 to TRBJ2-1, with D perhaps being TRBD1 or TRBD2 (7 bases each). This CDR3 has 17 amino acids. Looked up from germline, CDR1 is SGHVS and CDR2 is FNYEAQ. V lost 5 bases, J lost 0 bases, and 17 bases lay in between. CDR3 in amino acids: CASSPRGREISYNEQFF. The CDR3 nucleotides are TGTGCCAGCAGCCCTAGGGGGCGGGAGATCTCCTACAATGAGCAGTTCTTC.

The V gene is TRBV11-3, the J gene TRBJ2-3, with TRBD2 identical over 13 bases. From germline, CDR1 is SGHNT and CDR2 YENEEA. The ends lost 5 bases at V and 4 bases at J; junction bases unmatched: 9. This CDR3 has 17 residues. This chain's CDR3 is CASSHRTSGRIADTQYF. In DNA form, the CDR3 reads TGTGCCAGCAGCCACCGGACTAGCGGGAGAATCGCAGATACGCAGTATTTT.

The V gene is TRBV27, the J gene TRBJ1-1; no clear D. The CDR3 runs 12 residues. V was clipped by 4 bases and J by 7 bases, with 10 bases between them. The V gene's germline CDR1 is MNHEY and CDR2 SMNVEV (reference sequence). CDR3 DNA: TGTGCCAGCAGTTCGGGAGGCCTTGAAGCTTTCTTT. Encoded protein: CASSSGGLEAFF.

This clonotype has just a few counts. CDR3 protein: CAIRDEQYV. The CDR3 DNA reads as TGTGCCATCAGGGACGAGCAGTACGTC. The chain employs TRBV10-3 and TRBJ2-7, with no clear D. Trimming shortened V by 6 bases and J by 5 bases, and 2 bases separated the two germline ends. The V gene's germline CDR1 is ENHRY and CDR2 SYGVKD. CDR3 length: 9 residues.